By sample share, the clone carrying this T cell receptor beta chain is medium-sized. Original processing methods: Variation in CDR3 across clinicopathological groups served as the basis for constructing a distant-metastasis classifier in papillary thyroid cancer. TCRdb reprocessed the PCR reads using MiXCR. The V and J calls follow TCRdb's processing rather than the paper's. This sample carries roughly 36,000 clones, approximately 26% of them seen once, and the ten largest clones take 8% to 10%. With V trimmed by 4 bases and J by 6 bases, 9 bases remained unmatched. This CDR3 is built from 16 residues. Germline V gene data show CDR1 as SGHTA and CDR2 as FQGNSA. The sample comes from a study of metastatic and nonmetastatic thyroid tumors. Patients underwent thyroid surgery, and none had received any treatment before it.

J is TRBJ1-5 and V is TRBV7-2; 10 bases are a match to TRBD1. Sequences were obtained from blood. The sequence came from a female donor with papillary thyroid cancer or a benign thyroid nodule (not recorded which). Some clones in this sample may be carry-over from other donors' samples. The CDR3 loop reads CASSSGVDRGSQPQHF. CDR3 DNA: TGTGCCAGCAGCTCAGGAGTGGACAGGGGGTCTCAGCCCCAGCATTTT. Based on the CDR3 plus reference TRBV7-2 and TRBJ1-5, the full variable domain is GAGVSQSPSNKVTEKGKDVELRCDPISGHTALYWYRQSLGQGLEFLIYFQGNSAPDKSGLPSDRFSAERTGGSVSTLTIQRTQQEDSAVYLCASSSGVDRGSQPQHFGDGTRLSIL.